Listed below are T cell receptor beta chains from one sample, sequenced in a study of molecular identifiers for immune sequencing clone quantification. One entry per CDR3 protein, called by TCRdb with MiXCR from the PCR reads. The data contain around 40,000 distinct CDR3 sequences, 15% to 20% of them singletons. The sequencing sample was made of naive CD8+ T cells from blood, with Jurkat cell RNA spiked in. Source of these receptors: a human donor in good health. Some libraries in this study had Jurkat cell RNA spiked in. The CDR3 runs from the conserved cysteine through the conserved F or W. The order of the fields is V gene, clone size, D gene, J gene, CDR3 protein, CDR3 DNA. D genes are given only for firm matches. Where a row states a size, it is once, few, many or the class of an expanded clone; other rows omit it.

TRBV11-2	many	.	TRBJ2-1	CASSLVYNEQFF	TGTGCCAGCAGCTTAGTGTACAATGAGCAGTTCTTC
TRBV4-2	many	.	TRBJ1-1	CASSRDPGYTEAFF	TGTGCCAGCAGCCGAGACCCAGGGTACACTGAAGCTTTCTTT
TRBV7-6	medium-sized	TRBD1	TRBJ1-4	CASSQDRINEKLFF	TGTGCCAGCAGTCAGGACAGGATTAATGAAAAACTGTTTTTT
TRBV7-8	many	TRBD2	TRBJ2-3	CASSIQSGGVDTQYF	TGTGCCAGCAGCATACAAAGCGGGGGGGTCGATACGCAGTATTTT
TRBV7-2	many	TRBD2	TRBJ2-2	CASSQRTSLQAGELFF	TGTGCCAGCAGCCAGCGGACTAGCCTCCAAGCCGGGGAGCTGTTTTTT
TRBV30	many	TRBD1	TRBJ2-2	CAWTQGQGNTGELFF	TGTGCCTGGACCCAAGGACAGGGGAACACCGGGGAGCTGTTTTTT
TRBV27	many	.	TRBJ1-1	CASSPTAGKSAEAFF	TGTGCCAGCAGTCCGACGGCAGGGAAAAGTGCTGAAGCTTTCTTT
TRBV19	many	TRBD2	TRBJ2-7	CASSPGLAYTYEQYF	TGTGCCAGTAGTCCCGGACTAGCTTATACCTACGAGCAGTACTTC
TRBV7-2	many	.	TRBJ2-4	CASSTEDIQYF	TGTGCCAGCAGCACAGAGGACATTCAGTACTTC
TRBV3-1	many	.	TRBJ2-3	CASSQDFAGGGYTDTQYF	TGTGCCAGCAGCCAAGATTTCGCAGGAGGGGGATACACAGATACGCAGTATTTT
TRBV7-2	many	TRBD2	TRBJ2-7	CASSLDRLAGVSYEQYF	TGTGCCAGCAGCTTAGATCGACTAGCGGGAGTGTCCTACGAGCAGTACTTC
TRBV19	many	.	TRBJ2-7	CASSLTGWSEQYF	TGTGCCAGTAGTTTGACAGGCTGGTCCGAGCAGTACTTC
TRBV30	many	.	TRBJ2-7	CAWSVGDRGPYEQYF	TGTGCCTGGAGTGTAGGGGACCGGGGCCCCTACGAGCAGTACTTC
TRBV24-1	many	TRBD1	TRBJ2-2	CATSEAGGKAGELFF	TGTGCCACCAGTGAAGCAGGGGGTAAAGCCGGGGAGCTGTTTTTT
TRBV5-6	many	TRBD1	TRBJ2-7	CASSSALTGHHEQYF	TGTGCCAGCAGCTCCGCCTTGACAGGGCACCACGAGCAGTACTTC
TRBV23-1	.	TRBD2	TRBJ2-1	CASSRILYRTSSSYNEQFF	TGCGCCAGCAGTCGTATCCTCTATCGGACTAGCAGTTCCTACAATGAGCAGTTCTTC
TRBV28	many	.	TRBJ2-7	CASSPGGDYEQYF	TGTGCCAGCAGCCCAGGCGGGGATTACGAGCAGTACTTC
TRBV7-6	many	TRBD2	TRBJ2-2	CASSPGTSGGAFGELFF	TGTGCCAGCAGCCCCGGGACTAGCGGGGGGGCCTTTGGGGAGCTGTTTTTT
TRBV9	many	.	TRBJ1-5	CASSVGASNQPQHF	TGTGCCAGCAGCGTGGGGGCCAGCAATCAGCCCCAGCATTTT
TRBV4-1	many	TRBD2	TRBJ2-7	CASSQDRGVPYEQYF	TGCGCCAGCAGCCAAGATCGGGGGGTTCCATACGAGCAGTACTTC
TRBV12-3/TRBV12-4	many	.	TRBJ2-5	CASSLALPQETQYF	TGTGCCAGCAGTTTAGCGCTGCCTCAAGAGACCCAGTACTTC
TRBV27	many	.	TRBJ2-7	CASSTDGGYEQYF	TGTGCCAGCAGTACGGACGGAGGCTACGAGCAGTACTTC
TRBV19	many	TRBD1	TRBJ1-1	CASSPDRGTEAFF	TGTGCCAGTAGCCCGGACAGGGGGACTGAAGCTTTCTTT
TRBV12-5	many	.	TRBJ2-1	CASGPDSSYNEQFF	TGTGCTAGTGGCCCTGACAGCTCCTACAATGAGCAGTTCTTC
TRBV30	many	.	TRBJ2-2	CAWSVLGTGELFF	TGTGCCTGGAGTGTTTTGGGTACCGGGGAGCTGTTTTTT
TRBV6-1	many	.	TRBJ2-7	CASSESVFGGYEQYF	TGTGCCAGCAGTGAATCGGTCTTTGGGGGGTACGAGCAGTACTTC
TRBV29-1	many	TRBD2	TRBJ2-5	CSVGTTSGYQETQYF	TGCAGCGTTGGCACGACTAGCGGGTACCAAGAGACCCAGTACTTC
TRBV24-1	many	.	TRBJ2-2	CATSDGTYGTGELFF	TGTGCCACCAGTGATGGGACGTATGGCACCGGGGAGCTGTTTTTT
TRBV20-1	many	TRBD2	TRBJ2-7	CSARERLAGAYEQYF	TGCAGTGCTAGAGAGAGGTTAGCGGGAGCCTACGAGCAGTACTTC
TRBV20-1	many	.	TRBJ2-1	CSANRGARNEQFF	TGCAGTGCGAACCGGGGGGCGCGAAATGAGCAGTTCTTC
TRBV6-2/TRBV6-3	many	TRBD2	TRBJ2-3	CASSVIAGPTDTQYF	TGTGCCAGCAGCGTTATAGCGGGGCCCACAGATACGCAGTATTTT
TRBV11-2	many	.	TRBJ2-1	CASSWGYEQFF	TGTGCCAGCAGCTGGGGGTATGAGCAGTTCTTC
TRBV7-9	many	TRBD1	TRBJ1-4	CASTRSTGVEKLFF	TGTGCCAGTACCCGATCGACAGGGGTCGAAAAACTGTTTTTT
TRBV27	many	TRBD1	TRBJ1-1	CASRSGTGGLNTEAFF	TGTGCCAGCAGATCCGGGACAGGGGGATTGAACACTGAAGCTTTCTTT
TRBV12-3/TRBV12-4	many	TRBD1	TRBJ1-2	CASSFEGGTGGYTF	TGTGCCAGCAGTTTCGAGGGGGGGACAGGGGGCTACACCTTC
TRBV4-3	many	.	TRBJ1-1	CASSQDRRGIAEAFF	TGCGCCAGCAGCCAAGATCGTCGGGGGATCGCTGAAGCTTTCTTT
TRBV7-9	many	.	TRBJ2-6	CASSLATGSAGANVLTF	TGTGCCAGCAGCTTAGCAACAGGGTCTGCTGGGGCCAACGTCCTGACTTTC
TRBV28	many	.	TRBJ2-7	CASSVPSSYEQYF	TGTGCCAGCAGTGTCCCGAGCTCCTACGAGCAGTACTTC
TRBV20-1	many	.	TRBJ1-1	CSARFSGRLEEAFF	TGCAGTGCTAGATTTTCGGGCAGGCTTGAGGAAGCTTTCTTT
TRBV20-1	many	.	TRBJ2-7	CSARSGGYEQYF	TGCAGTGCTAGGTCCGGGGGCTACGAGCAGTACTTC
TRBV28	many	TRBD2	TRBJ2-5	CASSVGTSGGVYQETQYF	TGTGCCAGCAGCGTAGGGACTAGCGGGGGGGTGTACCAAGAGACCCAGTACTTC
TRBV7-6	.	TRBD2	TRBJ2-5	CASSYQTSGGPQETQYF	TGTGCCAGCAGCTACCAGACTAGCGGGGGACCTCAAGAGACCCAGTACTTC
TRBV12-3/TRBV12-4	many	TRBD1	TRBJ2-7	CASSFLDREPEQYF	TGTGCCAGCAGTTTCCTGGACAGGGAGCCCGAGCAGTACTTC
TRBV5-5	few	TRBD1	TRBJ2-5	CASSWGTGRQETQYF	TGTGCCAGCAGCTGGGGGACAGGGCGGCAAGAGACCCAGTACTTC
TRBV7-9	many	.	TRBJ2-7	CASSNLSRNEQYF	TGTGCCAGCAGCAACCTTTCGCGGAACGAGCAGTACTTC
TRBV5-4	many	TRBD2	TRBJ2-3	CASSFVAGGSDTQYF	TGTGCCAGCAGCTTCGTAGCGGGGGGCTCAGATACGCAGTATTTT
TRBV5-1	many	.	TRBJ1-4	CASSLADSKLFF	TGCGCCAGCAGCTTGGCCGACTCCAAACTGTTTTTT
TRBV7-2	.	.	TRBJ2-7	CASSPRGGPNLYEQYF	TGTGCCAGCAGCCCCAGGGGGGGCCCCAACCTTTACGAGCAGTACTTC